These T cell receptor beta chains were read from a single sample in a study of blood T cell repertoires in COVID-19. The method was immunoSEQ multiplex PCR; TCRdb's version includes in-frame clones alone and lacks a portion of them. Of fewer than 300,000 clones listed, 85% to 90% were seen once; the top ten hold 6.3%. The sample consisted of peripheral blood. These receptors all stem from a woman between 45 and 65 years old with COVID-19, enrolled during active disease. CDR3s include the opening cysteine and the closing phenylalanine or tryptophan. A row's size may be missing; if present it is once, few, many or a size class.

J gene: TRBJ1-2; clone size: NA; V gene: TRBV18; CDR3 protein: CASSPPLGQGIPGYTF
J gene: TRBJ1-4; clone size: NA; V gene: TRBV5-1; CDR3 protein: CASSLEQVGKLFF
J gene: TRBJ2-7; clone size: NA; V gene: TRBV19; CDR3 protein: CASSISVHYEQYF
J gene: TRBJ1-1; clone size: NA; V gene: TRBV10-2; CDR3 protein: CASSNDKTKAAFF
J gene: TRBJ2-7; clone size: NA; V gene: TRBV7-2; CDR3 protein: CASSLGWTSNEQYF
J gene: TRBJ2-3; clone size: NA; V gene: TRBV4-3; CDR3 protein: CASSQVLAGGSTDTQYF
J gene: TRBJ2-3; clone size: NA; V gene: TRBV7-2; CDR3 protein: CASSTRQGSDTQYF
J gene: TRBJ2-7; clone size: NA; V gene: TRBV18; CDR3 protein: CASSPRGSYEQYF
J gene: TRBJ2-7; clone size: once; V gene: TRBV14; CDR3 protein: CASSPGLAYEQYF
J gene: TRBJ2-2; clone size: NA; V gene: TRBV5-1; CDR3 protein: CASSLAGLDTGELFF
J gene: TRBJ2-7; clone size: NA; V gene: TRBV2; CDR3 protein: CATTGGFSTYEQYF
J gene: TRBJ1-5; clone size: once; V gene: TRBV6-5; CDR3 protein: CASRTGSNQPQHF